One and the same sample provided the 27 T cell receptor beta chains below, sequenced in a study of OX40 agonist ivuxolimab in advanced cancers. TCRdb keeps only in-frame clones here, not all; method: immunoSEQ multiplex PCR. The repertoire has over 45,000 clones, approximately 85% of them found once; the top ten carry about 10%. The sample was CD4+ or CD8+ T cells sorted from blood, taken in a trial of the OX40 agonist ivuxolimab. Receptor source: an adult with an advanced solid tumor such as melanoma, head and neck, liver or kidney cancer.

The chain carries TRBV10-3 and TRBJ1-2; no definite D call. V was pared by 0 bases and J by 4 bases, with 15 bases between. CDR3 size: 16 residues. Germline CDR1 and CDR2: ENHRY and SYGVKD. CDR3 DNA sequence: TGTGCCATCAGTGAGTCTTCCGGACTGCGTAGCTATGGCTACACCTTC. This encodes CAISESSGLRSYGYTF.

J is TRBJ2-7 and V is TRBV7-8; D may be TRBD2 (5 bases). The length of the CDR3 is 11 residues. Trimming took 8 bases from V and 3 from J, leaving 8 bases between them. Germline CDR1 and CDR2: SGHVS and FQNEAQ. The CDR3 sequence is CASQAGYEQYF. DNA for the CDR3: TGTGCCAGCCAGGCGGGCTACGAGCAGTACTTC.

V and J are TRBV10-1 and TRBJ2-5, with TRBD1 as a possible D gene (6 bases). CDR1 is WNHNN, CDR2 SYGVQD, per germline (reference sequence). The CDR3 extends over 12 amino acids. The V end was cut by 5 bases, the J end by 4 bases, with 8 bases between. This chain's CDR3 is CASSRGGETQYF. In DNA, the CDR3 is TGCGCCAGCAGTAGAGGGGGAGAGACCCAGTACTTC.

The CDR3 DNA reads as TGTGCCAGTAGACAGGAACGGACCTATAATTCACCCCTCCACTTT. The encoded protein is CASRQERTYNSPLHF. The chain links TRBV19 to TRBJ1-6; TRBD1 might be the D (5 bases). The CDR3 covers 15 residues. Per germline, CDR1 LNHDA and CDR2 SQIVND (reference sequence). V dropped 6 bases and J dropped 2 bases, with 11 bases sitting between them.

In its sample, this clone ranks as medium-sized. Other DNA sequences in this specimen translate into the identical CDR3. CDR3 sequence reads: CAWSVGGNQPQHF. CDR3 nucleotide sequence: TGTGCCTGGAGTGTAGGGGGGAATCAGCCCCAGCATTTT. The V gene is TRBV30, the J gene TRBJ1-5; D is possibly TRBD1 (6 bases). Germline CDR1 and CDR2: GTSNPN and SVGIG (reference sequence). Trimming left V 0 bases short and J 4 bases short, with 7 bases between. This CDR3 has 13 amino acids.

The chain joins TRBV2 to TRBJ1-6, with D uncertain. This CDR3 is built from 16 residues. V was shortened by 1 base and J by 0 bases, with 7 bases between the two germline ends. The germline V gene has CDR1 SNHLY and CDR2 FYNNEI. CDR3 sequence: CASSEGESSYNSPLHF. In nucleotides, the CDR3 is TGTGCCAGCAGTGAAGGGGAGAGCTCCTATAATTCACCCCTCCACTTT.

The CDR3 sequence is CASSLAGGNTGELFF. The CDR3 coding sequence is TGTGCCAGCAGCTTAGCGGGAGGCAACACCGGGGAGCTGTTTTTT. The chain joins TRBV7-9 to TRBJ2-2, with a tentative D call TRBD2 (6 bases). The CDR3 is 15 residues long. Trimming cost V 0 bases and J 2 bases, with 7 bases left between them. The V gene's germline CDR1 is SEHNR and CDR2 FQNEAQ (reference sequence).

This rearrangement joins TRBV9 to TRBJ1-3; weak D call: TRBD1 (5 bases). From germline, CDR1 is SGDLS and CDR2 YYNGEE. The V end was cut by 0 bases, the J end by 4 bases, with 8 bases between. The CDR3 length is 14 residues. CDR3 loop: CASSVAREGNTIYF. The CDR3 DNA follows: TGTGCCAGCAGCGTAGCCAGGGAAGGAAACACCATATATTTT.

V usage is TRBV29-1 and J usage is TRBJ2-1; no firm D call. The CDR3 spans 12 residues. Trimming pared 4 bases from V and 7 bases from J, leaving 11 bases between. The germline V gene has CDR1 SQVTM and CDR2 ANQGSEA. DNA for the CDR3: TGCAGCGTTGCTGCAGGATCGAATGAGCAGTTCTTC. Its protein product is CSVAAGSNEQFF.

This sequence joins TRBV5-1 and TRBJ1-2; TRBD1 might be the D (5 bases). The CDR3 runs 16 residues. CDR1 and CDR2 (germline): SGHRS, YFSETQ. V dropped 0 bases and J dropped 1 base, with 13 bases sitting between them. The CDR3 sequence: CASSLGRGVNNYGYTF. The CDR3 DNA reads TGCGCCAGCAGCTTGGGAAGAGGGGTGAATAACTATGGCTACACCTTC.

The chain couples TRBV19 to TRBJ1-2, with unresolved D. V lost 1 base to trimming and J lost 0 bases, with 6 bases between them. From germline, CDR1 is LNHDA and CDR2 SQIVND (reference sequence). The CDR3 totals 14 residues. The CDR3 nucleotides are TGTGCCAGTAGTATAGTAACAGCTAACTATGGCTACACCTTC. Protein: CASSIVTANYGYTF. The full variable domain, with the rest looked up from reference TRBV19 and TRBJ1-2, is DGGITQSPKYLFRKEGQNVTLSCEQNLNHDAMYWYRQDPGQGLRLIYYSQIVNDFQKGDIAEGYSVSREKKESFPLTVTSAQKNPTAFYLCASSIVTANYGYTFGSGTRLTVV.

CDR3: CASSPVAETTGTQYF. DNA for the CDR3: TGTGCCAGCTCACCTGTAGCGGAAACCACGGGGACGCAGTATTTT. The rearrangement uses TRBV18 and TRBJ2-3; possibly TRBD2 for D (6 bases). Germline CDR1 KGHSH, CDR2 LQKENI. This CDR3 contains 15 residues. Trimming pared 3 bases from V and 9 bases from J, leaving 19 bases between.

Of note for this clone: The sample carries other DNA sequences with the same CDR3. The chain has TRBV27 and TRBJ2-5, with 10 bases identical to TRBD2. This CDR3 is built from 20 residues. Trimming removed 5 bases from V and 1 base from J; junction bases left unmatched: 19. Germline CDR1 is MNHEY and CDR2 is SMNVEV (reference sequence). CDR3 sequence (DNA): TGTGCCAGCAGTCAGGATAACTTTTTATTACTAGCGGGGACCCAAGAGACCCAGTACTTC. Protein sequence: CASSQDNFLLLAGTQETQYF.

This chain uses TRBV30 with TRBJ2-5; the match to TRBD2 covers 12 bases. Germline trimming cut 2 bases from V and 12 bases from J; bases unmatched to any gene: 10. Looked up from germline, CDR1 is GTSNPN and CDR2 is SVGIG (reference sequence). The CDR3 is 14 residues long. The CDR3 nucleotides read TGTGCCTGGAGTCCGACTAGCGGGAGACGAATAGAGTACTTC. It codes for CAWSPTSGRRIEYF.

V is TRBV5-1 and J is TRBJ2-7; 14 bases are shared with TRBD2. The CDR3 runs to 18 residues. Looked up from germline, CDR1 is SGHRS and CDR2 is YFSETQ. After removal of 2 bases from V and 2 bases from J, the junction contained 9 bases not matched to a gene. CDR3 residues: CASSFSPLTSGRAYEQYF. CDR3 bases: TGCGCCAGCAGCTTCTCCCCCTTGACTAGCGGGAGGGCCTACGAGCAGTACTTC.

The V and J genes are TRBV11-2 and TRBJ2-3; no definite D call. V was pared by 2 bases and J by 2 bases, with 14 bases between. Germline V gene lookup returns CDR1 SGHAT and CDR2 FQNNGV. The CDR3 is 16 residues long. The CDR3 protein is CASSLIRMGNTDTQYF. The DNA of the CDR3 is TGTGCCAGCAGCTTAATACGCATGGGCAACACAGATACGCAGTATTTT.

The chain is built from TRBV5-1 and TRBJ2-7; 10 positions agree with TRBD1. Germline trimming cut 1 base from V and 5 bases from J; bases unmatched to any gene: 3. Germline loops: CDR1 SGHRS, CDR2 YFSETQ. CDR3 length: 14 residues. The CDR3 bases are TGCGCCAGCAGCTTGATGACAGGGGGCCACGAGCAGTACTTC. It codes for CASSLMTGGHEQYF.

The chain combines TRBV6-6 with TRBJ2-2; D is unclear. The CDR3 covers 14 residues. The germline V gene encodes CDR1 MNHNY and CDR2 SVGAGI (reference sequence). V was clipped by 3 bases and J by 3 bases, with 8 bases between them. In DNA form, the CDR3 reads TGTGCCAGCAGTTATAGGTTGGACACCGGGGAGCTGTTTTTT. Amino acids: CASSYRLDTGELFF.

The chain joins TRBV6-1 to TRBJ2-5; 9 bases line up with TRBD2. With 0 bases clipped from V and 1 base from J, the junction kept 3 bases outside the gene matches. This CDR3 spans 16 amino acids. Germline V CDR1 and CDR2: MNHNS, SASEGT. This CDR3 reads CASSEAPSGVQETQYF. In DNA form, the CDR3 reads TGTGCCAGCAGTGAAGCTCCTAGCGGGGTCCAAGAGACCCAGTACTTC.

This clone occurred a few times. The chain has TRBV5-1 and TRBJ2-2; 8 nucleotides match TRBD2. CDR3 size: 16 residues. CDR1 and CDR2 (germline): SGHRS, YFSETQ. Germline trimming cut 2 bases from V and 0 bases from J; bases unmatched to any gene: 3. CDR3 DNA sequence: TGCGCCAGCAGCTTAATAGCGGGGTCGAACACCGGGGAGCTGTTTTTT. It translates to CASSLIAGSNTGELFF.

This rearrangement joins TRBV19 to TRBJ2-2; 16 nucleotides align to TRBD2. This CDR3 is built from 19 residues. Germline V gene lookup returns CDR1 LNHDA and CDR2 SQIVND (reference sequence). V was clipped by 3 bases and J by 4 bases; unmatched bases: 8. The CDR3 protein is CASSMGTSGRAGVTGELFF. The CDR3 nucleotides are TGTGCCAGTAGTATGGGGACTAGCGGGAGGGCCGGTGTCACCGGGGAGCTGTTTTTT.

This chain joins TRBV7-8 and TRBJ2-7, with 8 bases that match TRBD2. Germline V lookup: CDR1 SGHVS, CDR2 FQNEAQ. V lost 4 bases and J lost 7; bases outside the gene matches: 12. The CDR3 contains 15 residues. CDR3 loop: CASSYSGAGEKEQYF. DNA of the CDR3: TGTGCCAGCAGCTATAGCGGAGCGGGAGAGAAGGAGCAGTACTTC.

The V gene is TRBV11-2, the J gene TRBJ2-5; TRBD1 is a possible D gene (6 bases). Germline CDR1 SGHAT, CDR2 FQNNGV. V dropped 2 bases and J dropped 4 bases, with 11 bases sitting between them. The CDR3 extends over 14 amino acids. This CDR3 reads CASSLLRGGETQYF. The CDR3 bases are TGTGCCAGCAGCTTACTCAGGGGTGGAGAGACCCAGTACTTC.

J is TRBJ2-1 and V is TRBV5-8; the D is unclear. The germline V gene encodes CDR1 SGHTS and CDR2 YDEGEE. The CDR3 has 16 amino acids. Trimming left V 4 bases short and J 13 bases short, with 27 bases between. CDR3 sequence: CASSPSGSSLSKGQFF. In nucleotides, the CDR3 is TGTGCCAGCAGCCCCTCGGGTAGCTCGCTATCCAAGGGTCAGTTCTTC.

This chain connects TRBV7-8 to TRBJ1-3; 7 bases are a match to TRBD1. Germline V gene sequence: CDR1 SGHVS, CDR2 FQNEAQ. This CDR3 is 16 amino acids long. V shed 4 bases and J 10 bases; nucleotides not matched to a gene: 16. The CDR3 DNA is TGTGCCAGCAGCTCCATGGGGGGGACAGACCTTTCAACCATATATTTT. Translating it yields CASSSMGGTDLSTIYF.

The genes are TRBV6-1 and TRBJ2-2; D unclear. Deletions cut 7 bases from V and 3 bases from J, with 9 bases between. The CDR3 has 13 residues. Germline V gives CDR1 MNHNS, CDR2 SASEGT. The CDR3 reads CASISTDTGELFF. In DNA, the CDR3 is TGTGCCAGCATTTCGACGGACACCGGGGAGCTGTTTTTT.

V is TRBV28 and J is TRBJ2-2, with no clear D. V was cut by 2 bases and J by 4 bases, with 2 bases left in between. CDR1 and CDR2 from the germline V gene are MDHEN and SYDVKM. The CDR3 runs 12 residues. The CDR3 DNA reads as TGTGCCAGCAGTTTACGCACCGGGGAGCTGTTTTTT. Protein sequence: CASSLRTGELFF.